The T cell receptor beta chain under discussion was sequenced for a study of T cell changes during pregnancy in multiple sclerosis. Sequencing used immunoSEQ multiplex PCR; TCRdb keeps in-frame clones, though not all of them. In the table there are 65,000 to 70,000 clones, about 91% of which are singletons. Trimming cost V 3 bases and J 10 bases; bases outside gene matches: 6. Germline lookup yields CDR1 SGHDT and CDR2 YYEEEE. The CDR3 has 15 residues. The sequence derives from a female donor with multiple sclerosis, enrolled in a pregnancy study. The sequencing here drew on peripheral blood, taken in the first trimester of pregnancy. The chain combines TRBV5-6 with TRBJ2-1; 14 nucleotides match TRBD2. The CDR3 DNA follows: TGTGCCAGCAGCTCACCGGGACTAGCGGGAGTCGAGCAGTTCTTC. The encoded protein is CASSSPGLAGVEQFF.